Reported below is one T cell receptor (beta chain). Its antigen is as yet unknown. This sample is drawn from a study of T cell repertoires in cytomegalovirus infection. Findings and limits, study-wide: Cumulative frequency (of public TCR beta family members) identified carriers of CMV plus the relevant HLA. CMV-specific TCR beta clonotypes restricted by HLA-C were the ones dominating the ex vivo response.

The CDR3 length is 12 residues. The V gene end was trimmed by 4 bases and the J gene end by 10 bases; junction bases not matched to a gene: 7. Germline V gives CDR1 SQVTM, CDR2 ANQGSEA. TCRdb reanalysed the reads using MiXCR and keeps one entry per CDR3 protein. The sample records tens of thousands of distinct CDR3 sequences, roughly 20% being singletons. The sequence was obtained from a human donor in good health (CMV status not recorded). Some clones in this sample may be carry-over from other donors' samples. The chain couples TRBV29-1 to TRBJ1-1, with 9 bases that match TRBD1. Sequencing was performed on PBMCs, sequenced either directly or after in vitro stimulation (not recorded which). This chain's CDR3 is CSVVDRGGGAFF. The CDR3 nucleotides are TGCAGCGTTGTGGACAGGGGAGGGGGAGCTTTCTTT.